This TCR beta chain was captured by sequencing in a study of response to subunit inactivated influenza vaccine. MiXCR was run by TCRdb on the RT-PCR reads, yielding one entry per CDR3 protein. The sample holds hundreds of thousands of distinct CDR3 sequences; approximately 13% are singletons and the top ten take 5.5% to 8%. The CDR3 length is 13 residues. In germline, CDR1 is MNHEY, CDR2 SMNVEV (reference sequence). This clonotype came up many times. The sequence derives from a man aged 45-60 years who received an inactivated influenza vaccine. The sample here was PBMCs from blood, taken 14 to 15 days before vaccination. V usage is TRBV27 and J usage is TRBJ2-3, with D possibly matching TRBD2 (6 bases). CDR3 nucleotide sequence: TGTGCGACCGGGAGCAATCAGGCAGATACGCAGTATTTT. Translation: CATGSNQADTQYF.